Given below is one T cell receptor beta chain in context. Original analysis: Amplification of reference gene primers provided the estimated nucleated cell counts. The method was immunoSEQ multiplex PCR; TCRdb's version includes in-frame clones alone and lacks a portion of them. V and J calls and clone size follow that table, whereas D and trimming were derived from the DNA. The sample lists more than 300,000 clones; around 86% were seen once. Germline CDR1 reads WNHNN; CDR2 reads SYGVQD (reference sequence). Trimming took 2 bases from V and 5 from J; bases not matched to a gene: 5. The CDR3 runs 14 residues. These data come from a study of blood T cell repertoires in COVID-19. Across the study: Acute-phase and convalescent COVID-19 samples originated in the United States, Italy and Spain. PBMCs, B-cell-depleted T cells, or T cells provided the cDNA or gDNA that made up the material.

The chain combines TRBV10-1 with TRBJ2-7; 8 positions agree with TRBD1. Sample: peripheral blood. This clonotype originated in a woman aged 50 to 60 with acute or convalescent COVID-19. CDR3 protein: CASSELDREDEQYF. The DNA for the CDR3 is TGCGCCAGCAGTGAGCTGGACAGGGAAGACGAGCAGTACTTC.